Presented here are 13 T cell receptor beta chains from one specimen sequenced in a study of post-analysis software for immune sequencing data. Their antigens are not known. Study-wide results and limits: With TRBV5-6, TRBV5-1 and TRBV20-1 included, about 5 TRBV segments were more frequent in patients than in controls.

Each TCR beta cDNA library carried unique molecular identifiers. MiXCR was run by TCRdb on the PCR reads, yielding one entry per CDR3 protein. The sample includes fewer than 900,000 distinct CDR3 sequences, around 46% of them seen just once. The sample consisted of blood. Receptors were obtained from a girl aged 10-17 years with multiple sclerosis.

This clonotype turned up a few times. The chain combines TRBV20-1 with TRBJ2-1, with a tentative D call TRBD2 (5 bases). The CDR3 has 12 amino acids. Germline V gene lookup returns CDR1 DFQATT and CDR2 SNEGSKA (reference sequence). The V end lost 4 bases, the J end lost 9 bases, and 13 bases lay between the germline ends. CDR3 region: CSATDLGPEQFF. For the CDR3, the DNA is TGCAGTGCTACGGACTTAGGACCTGAGCAGTTCTTC.

The chain joins TRBV20-1 to TRBJ2-7; D might be TRBD1 (6 bases). The V end lost 4 bases, the J end lost 2 bases, and 15 bases lay between the germline ends. Looked up from germline, CDR1 is DFQATT and CDR2 is SNEGSKA (reference sequence). The CDR3 extends over 14 amino acids. The CDR3 protein is CSAKMTGGPYEQYF. The CDR3 DNA follows: TGCAGTGCTAAGATGACAGGAGGACCCTACGAGCAGTACTTC.

J is TRBJ2-7 and V is TRBV12-3 or TRBV12-4; D remains ambiguous. This CDR3 spans 12 amino acids. Deletions cut 5 bases from V and 2 bases from J, with 7 bases between. CDR3 in amino acids: CASSRPTYEQYF. The CDR3 DNA sequence: TGTGCCAGCAGTCGACCGACCTACGAGCAGTACTTC.

This clonotype was counted between two and nine times. This rearrangement joins TRBV7-2 to TRBJ2-7; 11 bases fit TRBD2. After removal of 0 bases from V and 1 base from J, the junction contained 8 bases not matched to a gene. CDR3 length equals 18 residues. Germline assignment: CDR1 SGHTA and CDR2 FQGNSA. The CDR3 DNA is TGTGCCAGCAGCTTAGCCCCGCTAGCGGGAGGCCTATCCTACGAGCAGTACTTC. It codes for CASSLAPLAGGLSYEQYF.

The J gene is TRBJ1-2, the V gene TRBV6-5; D might be TRBD1 (5 bases). The CDR3 extends over 17 amino acids. Trimming took off 0 bases at V and 12 bases at J, with 26 bases between the two ends. The germline CDR1 and CDR2 sequences are MNHEY and SVGAGI. Here the CDR3 DNA reads TGTGCCAGCAGTTACTCGAAGGGGCCGCCGCGCATATGGCTACACACCTTC. Translated: CASSYSKGPPRIWLHTF.

J is TRBJ2-7 and V is TRBV10-3, with no clear D. Germline CDR1 and CDR2: ENHRY and SYGVKD. Trimming shortened V by 0 bases and J by 6 bases, and 6 bases separated the two germline ends. This CDR3 has 12 amino acids. The CDR3 loop is CAISESGREQYF. The CDR3 DNA is TGTGCCATCAGTGAGTCTGGGCGCGAGCAGTACTTC.

The chain has TRBV7-9 and TRBJ1-3, with no clear D. The germline V gene has CDR1 SEHNR and CDR2 FQNEAQ (reference sequence). The CDR3 runs to 13 residues. The V end was cut by 5 bases, the J end by 3 bases, with 8 bases between. The DNA for the CDR3 is TGTGCCAGCAGCCGGGGAGTTGGAAACACCATATATTTT. This sequence encodes CASSRGVGNTIYF.

J is TRBJ1-2 and V is TRBV5-6; D gene ambiguous. The CDR3 contains 12 residues. Germline V gene data show CDR1 as SGHDT and CDR2 as YYEEEE. Between the trimmed V and J ends, which lost 0 bases and 8 bases, there was a span of 8 bases. The CDR3 DNA sequence: TGTGCCAGCAGCTTGGGCGTGACGGGCTACACCTTC. As protein: CASSLGVTGYTF.

This chain connects TRBV27 to TRBJ1-1; no clear D. Germline CDR1 MNHEY, CDR2 SMNVEV (reference sequence). The CDR3 is 16 amino acids. Trimming took 4 bases from V and 1 from J, leaving 16 bases between them. CDR3 nucleotides: TGTGCCAGCAGTTCCCCGGGAGTCCCCCCGAACACTGAAGCTTTCTTT. It encodes CASSSPGVPPNTEAFF.

V is TRBV5-1 and J is TRBJ1-2; D is undetermined. The CDR3 is 14 amino acids. CDR1 SGHRS and CDR2 YFSETQ come from the germline V gene. V shed 0 bases and J shed 5 bases, with 11 bases lying between them. In nucleotides, the CDR3 is TGCGCCAGCAGCTTGGGAGTCCCAGATTATGGCTACACCTTC. Its protein is CASSLGVPDYGYTF.

The chain joins TRBV4-3 to TRBJ2-7; perhaps TRBD2 as D (6 bases). Germline V gene lookup returns CDR1 LGHNA and CDR2 YSLEER. This CDR3 spans 18 amino acids. V lost 0 bases and J lost 2, with 20 bases in between. The CDR3 here is CASSQEGMGLANTYEQYF. The CDR3 DNA follows: TGCGCCAGCAGCCAAGAGGGTATGGGGCTAGCGAATACCTACGAGCAGTACTTC.

The DNA of the CDR3 is TGCGCCCGTTGGGACCCCGCGACTAGCAGGAGAACAGATACGCAGTATTTT. Amino acids: CARWDPATSRRTDTQYF. This rearrangement joins TRBV5-1 to TRBJ2-3; 7 nucleotides align to TRBD2. The CDR3 extends over 17 amino acids. CDR1 is SGHRS and CDR2 is YFSETQ in the germline V gene. The junction had 20 bases not matched to a gene; V was cut back by 10 bases and J by 3 bases.

The chain is built from TRBV11-2 and TRBJ2-7, with 8 bases identical to TRBD1. Germline trimming cut 5 bases from V and 5 bases from J; bases unmatched to any gene: 11. Germline CDR1 is SGHAT and CDR2 is FQNNGV. CDR3 length: 15 residues. CDR3 sequence reads: CASSRRGAGGDEQYF. As DNA, the CDR3 is TGTGCCAGCAGCCGACGAGGGGCAGGGGGCGACGAGCAGTACTTC. Based on the CDR3 plus reference TRBV11-2 and TRBJ2-7, the full variable domain is EAGVAQSPRYKIIEKRQSVAFWCNPISGHATLYWYQQILGQGPKLLIQFQNNGVVDDSQLPKDRFSAERLKGVDSTLKIQPAKLEDSAVYLCASSRRGAGGDEQYFGPGTRLTVT.